The clone carrying this T cell receptor beta chain was observed at least ten times. Its antigen is currently unknown. The TCRbeta library was prepared with unique molecular identifiers. TCRdb re-derived calls from the PCR reads in MiXCR, one entry per CDR3 protein. The top ten hold approximately 0.8% of the sample, which has around 700,000 distinct CDR3 sequences, roughly 13% seen once. The CDR3 loop spans 11 amino acids. Trimming left V 2 bases short and J 7 bases short, with 3 bases between. Per germline, CDR1 SGHDT and CDR2 YYEEEE. The sample belongs to a study of T-cell reconstitution after alpha-beta-depleted transplantation in children. Points from the study as a whole: One year after transplant, T-cell counts and diversity came mostly from newly produced T cells.

Sequences were derived from PBMCs, sampled before TCRalphabeta/CD19-depleted stem cell transplant. J is TRBJ1-4 and V is TRBV5-6, with no clear D. The receptor was derived from a girl between 2 and 10 years old with congenital amegakaryocytic thrombocytopenia, due to receive a stem cell transplant. The CDR3 sequence is CASSFGEKLFF. The CDR3 region has the DNA TGTGCCAGCAGCTTCGGTGAAAAACTGTTTTTT. The variable domain in full, with the rest retrieved from reference TRBV5-6 and TRBJ1-4, is DAGVTQSPTHLIKTRGQQVTLRCSPKSGHDTVSWYQQALGQGPQFIFQYYEEEERQRGNFPDRFSGHQFPNYSSELNVNALLLGDSALYLCASSFGEKLFFGSGTQLSVL.